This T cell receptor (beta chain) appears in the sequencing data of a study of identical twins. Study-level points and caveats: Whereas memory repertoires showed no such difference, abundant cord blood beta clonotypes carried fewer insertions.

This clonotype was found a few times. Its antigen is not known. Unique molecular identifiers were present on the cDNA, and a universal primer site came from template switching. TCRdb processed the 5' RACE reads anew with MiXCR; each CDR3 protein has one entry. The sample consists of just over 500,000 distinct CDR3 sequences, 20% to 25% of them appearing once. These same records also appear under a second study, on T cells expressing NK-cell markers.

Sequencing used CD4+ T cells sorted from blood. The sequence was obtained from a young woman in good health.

CDR3 sequence: CSATEAGANVLTF. As DNA, the CDR3 is TGCAGCGCCACAGAAGCTGGGGCCAACGTCCTGACTTTC. The chain couples TRBV29-1 to TRBJ2-6; no definite D call. There are 13 residues in the CDR3. Germline CDR1 is SQVTM and CDR2 is ANQGSEA. The V end lost 7 bases, the J end lost 2 bases, and 9 bases lay between the germline ends. The entire variable domain, with the rest obtained from reference TRBV29-1 and TRBJ2-6, is as follows: SAVISQKPSRDICQRGTSLTIQCQVDSQVTMMFWYRQQPGQSLTLIATANQGSEATYESGFVIDKFPISRPNLTFSTLTVSNMSPEDSSIYLCSATEAGANVLTFGAGSRLTVL.